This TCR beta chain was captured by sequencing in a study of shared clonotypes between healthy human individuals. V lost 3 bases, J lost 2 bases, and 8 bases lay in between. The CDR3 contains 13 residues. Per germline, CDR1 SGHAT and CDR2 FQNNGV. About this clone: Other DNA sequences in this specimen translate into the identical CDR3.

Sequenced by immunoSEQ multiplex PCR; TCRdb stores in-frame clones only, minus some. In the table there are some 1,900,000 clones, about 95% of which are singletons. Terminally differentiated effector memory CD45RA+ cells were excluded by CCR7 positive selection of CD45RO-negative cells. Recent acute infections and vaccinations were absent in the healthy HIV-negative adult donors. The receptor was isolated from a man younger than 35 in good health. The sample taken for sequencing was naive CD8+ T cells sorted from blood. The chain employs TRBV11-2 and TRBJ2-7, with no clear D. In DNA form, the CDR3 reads TGTGCCAGCAGCTTCAGCGAGGCCTACGAGCAGTACTTC. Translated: CASSFSEAYEQYF. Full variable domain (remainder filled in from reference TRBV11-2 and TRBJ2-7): EAGVAQSPRYKIIEKRQSVAFWCNPISGHATLYWYQQILGQGPKLLIQFQNNGVVDDSQLPKDRFSAERLKGVDSTLKIQPAKLEDSAVYLCASSFSEAYEQYFGPGTRLTVT.